This T cell receptor (beta chain) was captured by sequencing in a study of glioma-infiltrating T cells (TCRdb year 2016). With regard to the full study: Sequencing of TCR alpha- and beta-chain repertoires was performed on glioma tissue, on non-neoplastic brain tissue, and on matched peripheral blood mononuclear cells. Three low-grade glioma patients, eight or nine primary glioblastoma patients and three non-glioma patients contributing non-neoplastic brain tissue were included in the paired cohort. To measure divergence between tissue and blood T-cell populations, each tissue-infiltrating repertoire was compared with the peripheral blood repertoire of the same patient.

The iRepertoire nested amplicon-rescue multiplex PCR (arm-PCR) platform was used to amplify TCR alpha and beta CDR3 regions from RNA. The input for one-step reverse transcription and amplification was roughly 95-450 ng of either tissue mRNA or PBMC total RNA. After bead purification, a secondary multiplex PCR added Illumina adapters, and libraries were gel-purified between 200 and 400 bp. Libraries carried internal 6-nucleotide barcodes used for demultiplexing. The libraries were sequenced on an Illumina MiSeq using 2x220 or 2x250 nucleotide paired-end reads. Regarding the original processing steps: FLASH 1.2.11 was used to merge paired reads, and BWA-MEM then aligned the reads to the GRCh37 human genome before TRA and TRB reads were extracted. For V and J assignment, an IMGT-derived reference of cassette sequences and CDR3 motifs that included pseudogenes was used. Reads were translated in three frames, and productive CDR3s were defined by a C…FGXG motif without stop codons. A clonotype was defined as a unique combination of a V-J cassette pair and a CDR3 amino acid sequence. Hamming distance filtering was applied to reads, with thresholds set by the sequence error rate of each sample in mapped regions. TCRdb ran its own pipeline on the public reads, namely fastp trimming at Q25 and MiXCR clone calling, and kept in-frame beta chains. Records with the same CDR3 protein are collapsed into one entry carrying the most frequent genes and DNA. The authors' filters were not applied to this entry. The sample records roughly 200,000 distinct CDR3 sequences, under 55% of which are singletons. The top ten clonotypes cover roughly 5.5% of the sample.

There are 15 amino acids in the CDR3, from cysteine to phenylalanine inclusive. Only the CDR3 portion is preserved as DNA: 45 bases, with reading frame beginning at the first base. CDR1 and CDR2 are drawn from the germline V gene: SGHTA, FQGNSA. V ends up 5 bases short and J 5 bases short, with an unmatched junction base count of 8. Concerning this clonotype itself: Its antigen remains unidentified. No base qualities exist here, and no much larger clone lies one base off it.

Points the paper makes about the study in general: In non-neoplastic patients, VJ-independent divergence between tissue and blood fell below expectation, whereas in all gliomas, and especially in low-grade gliomas, the divergence rose above expectation. Only a very small number of CDR3 sequences turned up in both tissue and blood, a result put down to high CDR3 diversity combined with limited sampling. Small numbers underpinned the group comparisons: roughly 8 glioblastoma patients, three low-grade glioma patients and three non-neoplastic patients.

The TCR was taken from a human donor with low-grade glioma or glioblastoma, undergoing nonglioma brain surgery, or in good health (not recorded which). Material: glioma tissue, nonneoplastic brain tissue, or PBMCs (not recorded which). The chain is encoded by TRBV7-2 joined to TRBJ2-5; TRBD2 agrees with 10 junctional bases. The CDR3 region: CASSPAGTSVETQYF. The sequence in DNA is TGTGCCAGCAGCCCAGCCGGGACTAGCGTGGAGACCCAGTACTTC.